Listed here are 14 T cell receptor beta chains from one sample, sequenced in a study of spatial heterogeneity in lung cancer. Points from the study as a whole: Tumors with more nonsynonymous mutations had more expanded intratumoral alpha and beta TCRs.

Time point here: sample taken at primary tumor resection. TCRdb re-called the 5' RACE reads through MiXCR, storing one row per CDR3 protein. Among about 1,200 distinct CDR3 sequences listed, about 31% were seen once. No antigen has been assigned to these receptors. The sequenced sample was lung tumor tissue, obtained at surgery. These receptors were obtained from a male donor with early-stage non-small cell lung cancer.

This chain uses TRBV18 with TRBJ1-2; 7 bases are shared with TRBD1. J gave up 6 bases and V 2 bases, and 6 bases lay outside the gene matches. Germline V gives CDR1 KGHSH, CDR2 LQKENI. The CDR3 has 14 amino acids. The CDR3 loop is CASSPYQGEDGYTF. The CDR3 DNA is TGTGCCAGCTCACCATACCAGGGGGAAGATGGCTACACCTTC.

CDR3 coding DNA: TGTGCCAGCAGTTTGTCAGGCATGAATGAAAAACTGTTTTTT. Amino acids: CASSLSGMNEKLFF. The V and J genes are TRBV27 and TRBJ1-4; D unclear. Trimming stripped 3 bases from V and 5 bases from J, with 10 bases between. CDR1 and CDR2 (germline): MNHEY, SMNVEV (reference sequence). The CDR3 covers 14 residues.

The CDR3 nucleotides are TGTGCCAGCAGTTTAGAAGCCAGCCAGGACCAGCCCCAGCATTTT. Its protein product is CASSLEASQDQPQHF. The chain carries TRBV27 and TRBJ1-5; no definite D call. Germline V gene data show CDR1 as MNHEY and CDR2 as SMNVEV (reference sequence). The CDR3 extends over 15 amino acids. V was pared by 2 bases and J by 7 bases, with 15 bases between.

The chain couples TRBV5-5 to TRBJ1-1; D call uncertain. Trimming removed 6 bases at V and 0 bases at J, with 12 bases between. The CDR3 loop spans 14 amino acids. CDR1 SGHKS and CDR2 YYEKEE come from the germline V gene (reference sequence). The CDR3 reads CASTRERLNTEAFF. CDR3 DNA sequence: TGTGCCAGCACTAGGGAGAGATTGAACACTGAAGCTTTCTTT. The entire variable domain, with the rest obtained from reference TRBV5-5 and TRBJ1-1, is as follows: DAGVTQSPTHLIKTRGQQVTLRCSPISGHKSVSWYQQVLGQGPQFIFQYYEKEERGRGNFPDRFSARQFPNYSSELNVNALLLGDSALYLCASTRERLNTEAFFGQGTRLTVV.

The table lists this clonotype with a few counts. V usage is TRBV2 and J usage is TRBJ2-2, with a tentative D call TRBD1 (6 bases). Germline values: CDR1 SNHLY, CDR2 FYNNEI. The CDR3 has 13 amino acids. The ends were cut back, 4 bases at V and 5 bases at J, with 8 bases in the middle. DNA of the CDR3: TGTGCCAGCAGTGGCCAGGGGACCGGGGAGCTGTTTTTT. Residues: CASSGQGTGELFF.

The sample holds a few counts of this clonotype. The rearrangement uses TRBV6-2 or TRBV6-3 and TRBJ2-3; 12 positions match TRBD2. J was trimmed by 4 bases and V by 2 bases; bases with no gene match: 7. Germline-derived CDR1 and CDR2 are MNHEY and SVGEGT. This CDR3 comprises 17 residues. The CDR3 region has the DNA TGTGCCAGCAGTTACGAAACGACTAGCGGGAGTTCAGATACGCAGTATTTT. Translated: CASSYETTSGSSDTQYF.

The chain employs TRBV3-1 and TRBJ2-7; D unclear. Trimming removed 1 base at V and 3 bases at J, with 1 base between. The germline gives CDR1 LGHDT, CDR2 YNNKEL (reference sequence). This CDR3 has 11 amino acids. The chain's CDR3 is CASSQVYEQYF. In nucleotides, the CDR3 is TGTGCCAGCAGCCAAGTCTACGAGCAGTACTTC.

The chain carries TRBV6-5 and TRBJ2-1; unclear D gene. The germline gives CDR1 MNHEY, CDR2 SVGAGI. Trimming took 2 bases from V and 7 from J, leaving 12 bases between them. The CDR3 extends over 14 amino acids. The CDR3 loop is CASSYGRPGNEQFF. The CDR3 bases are TGTGCCAGCAGTTACGGCAGGCCGGGTAATGAGCAGTTCTTC.

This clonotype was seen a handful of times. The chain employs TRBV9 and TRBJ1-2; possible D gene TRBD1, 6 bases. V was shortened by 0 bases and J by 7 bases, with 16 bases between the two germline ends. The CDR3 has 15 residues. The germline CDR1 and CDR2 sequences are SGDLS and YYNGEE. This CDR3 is CASSVAGRGVGGYTF. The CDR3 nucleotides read TGTGCCAGCAGCGTAGCCGGCAGGGGCGTCGGTGGCTACACCTTC.

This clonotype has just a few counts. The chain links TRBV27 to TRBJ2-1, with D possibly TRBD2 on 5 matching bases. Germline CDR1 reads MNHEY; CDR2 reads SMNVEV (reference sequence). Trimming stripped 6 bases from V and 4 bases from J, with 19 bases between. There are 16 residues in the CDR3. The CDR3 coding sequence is TGTGCCAGCAGCCGGGCCCGGGATACTAAATACAATGAGCAGTTCTTC. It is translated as CASSRARDTKYNEQFF.

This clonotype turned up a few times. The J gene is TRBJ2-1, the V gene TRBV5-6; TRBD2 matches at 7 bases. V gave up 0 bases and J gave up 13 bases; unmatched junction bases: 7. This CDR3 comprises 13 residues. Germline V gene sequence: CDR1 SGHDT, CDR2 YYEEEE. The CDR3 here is CASSLGRELFQFF. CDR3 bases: TGTGCCAGCAGCTTGGGGCGGGAGTTGTTCCAGTTCTTC.

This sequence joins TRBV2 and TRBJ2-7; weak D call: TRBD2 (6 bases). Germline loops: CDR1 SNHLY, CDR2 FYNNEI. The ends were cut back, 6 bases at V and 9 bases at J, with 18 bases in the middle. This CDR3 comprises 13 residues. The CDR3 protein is CASRLSSGPGQYF. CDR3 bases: TGTGCCAGCAGGTTGAGCAGCGGGCCGGGGCAGTACTTC. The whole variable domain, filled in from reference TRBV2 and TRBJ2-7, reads EPEVTQTPSHQVTQMGQEVILRCVPISNHLYFYWYRQILGQKVEFLVSFYNNEISEKSEIFDDQFSVERPDGSNFTLKIRSTKLEDSAMYFCASRLSSGPGQYFGPGTRLTVT.

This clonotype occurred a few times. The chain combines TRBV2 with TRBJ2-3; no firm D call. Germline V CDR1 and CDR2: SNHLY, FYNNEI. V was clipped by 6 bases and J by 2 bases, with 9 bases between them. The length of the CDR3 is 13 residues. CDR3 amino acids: CASRGDNTDTQYF. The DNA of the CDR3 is TGTGCCAGCAGAGGAGACAACACAGATACGCAGTATTTT. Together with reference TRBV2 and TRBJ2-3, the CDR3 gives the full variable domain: EPEVTQTPSHQVTQMGQEVILRCVPISNHLYFYWYRQILGQKVEFLVSFYNNEISEKSEIFDDQFSVERPDGSNFTLKIRSTKLEDSAMYFCASRGDNTDTQYFGPGTRLTVL.

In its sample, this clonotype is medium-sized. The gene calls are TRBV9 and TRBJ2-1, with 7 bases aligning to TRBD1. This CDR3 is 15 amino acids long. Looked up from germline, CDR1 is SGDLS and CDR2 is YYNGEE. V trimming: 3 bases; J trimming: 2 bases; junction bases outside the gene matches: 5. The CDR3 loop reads CASSAQGNTYNEQFF. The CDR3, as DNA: TGTGCCAGCAGCGCACAGGGGAACACCTACAATGAGCAGTTCTTC. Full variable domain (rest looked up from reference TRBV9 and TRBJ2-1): DSGVTQTPKHLITATGQRVTLRCSPRSGDLSVYWYQQSLDQGLQFLIQYYNGEERAKGNILERFSAQQFPDLHSELNLSSLELGDSALYFCASSAQGNTYNEQFFGPGTRLTVL.